This T cell receptor beta chain was recorded in a study of molecular identifiers for immune sequencing clone quantification. This clonotype occurred many times. Using its own MiXCR run on the PCR reads, TCRdb lists one record per CDR3 protein. The sample records under 800,000 distinct CDR3 sequences, roughly 25% being singletons. Germline loops: CDR1 MNHEY, CDR2 SVGEGT. The CDR3 runs 11 residues. With 7 bases removed from V and 0 bases from J, the gap between germline ends came to 3 bases. The sample taken for sequencing was naive CD8+ T cells from blood, with Jurkat cell RNA spiked in. Documented subset: FACS-sorted CD8+CD4-CCR7+CD45RA+ naive T cells. This clonotype originated in a human donor in good health. Some libraries in this study had Jurkat cell RNA spiked in. This chain links TRBV6-2 or TRBV6-3 with TRBJ1-1, with D unclear. CDR3 coding DNA: TGTGCCAGCAAGTTGAACACTGAAGCTTTCTTT. This translates into CASKLNTEAFF.